A single T cell receptor beta chain is shown here with its context. This entry comes from a study of shared T cell receptors in the human thymus. Only in-frame clones appear in the TCRdb table, and some are missing; sequencing was by immunoSEQ multiplex PCR. The sample contains roughly 500,000 clones, 70% to 80% of which appear only once. The CDR3 contains 14 residues. Per germline, CDR1 SGHRS and CDR2 YFSETQ. Trimming took 1 base from V and 3 from J, leaving 11 bases between them. These data also featured in a second study, about human thymus T cells. That report adds: The source of the thymus tissue was resections taken during corrective heart surgery. Thymic and blood repertoires showed apparently biased V and J gene usage.

The origin of this receptor is a boy younger than two with a congenital heart defect. The chain joins TRBV5-1 to TRBJ2-7, with D maybe TRBD2 (5 bases). The sequencing sample was made of thymocytes. This chain's CDR3 is CASSLMGEGYEQYF. Here the CDR3 DNA reads TGCGCCAGCAGCTTGATGGGTGAGGGCTACGAGCAGTACTTC.